The rows below give T cell receptor beta chains drawn from one sample of a study of CD8 T cells in Susac syndrome. In TCRdb, the immunoSEQ multiplex PCR reads were re-called with MiXCR into one record per CDR3 protein. There are around 130,000 distinct CDR3 sequences in the sample; 90% to 95% occur only once, and more than 0.09% lies in the top ten. Material for sequencing was CD4+ T cells from PBMCs. The receptors originated from a human donor in good health. The CDR3 runs from the conserved cysteine through the conserved F or W.

j_call | v_call | cdr3_aa
TRBJ2-7 | TRBV28 | CASSMPGTGGREQYF
TRBJ2-1 | TRBV19 | CASSTPGRRFYNEQFF
TRBJ2-2 | TRBV12-3/TRBV12-4 | CASSFHRVGYTGELFF
TRBJ2-7 | TRBV25-1 | CASRGGLSSYEQYF
TRBJ2-2 | TRBV3-1 | CASSQWNTGELFF
TRBJ2-5 | TRBV7-2 | CASTDGGTQYF
TRBJ2-1 | TRBV7-2 | CASSQTSGSSLYNEQFF
TRBJ2-7 | TRBV5-1 | CASSFPTGRNEQYF
TRBJ2-7 | TRBV7-2 | CASSLLTRKQYF
TRBJ1-5 | TRBV18 | CASSPPNPNSNQPQHF
TRBJ1-1 | TRBV20-1 | CSAPRTRNTEAFF
TRBJ2-7 | TRBV20-1 | CSVEETGPSYEQYF
TRBJ2-3 | TRBV28 | CAARGLPTDTQYF
TRBJ2-5 | TRBV28 | CASSLLNQQETQYF
TRBJ2-7 | TRBV12-3/TRBV12-4 | CASSPGHLYEQYF
TRBJ2-1 | TRBV3-1 | CASSQGELAGNGEQFF
TRBJ2-7 | TRBV3-1 | CASSAPPYEQYF
TRBJ2-7 | TRBV3-1 | CASRGAGGPHEQYF
TRBJ1-2 | TRBV3-1 | CASSHTGGAYGYTF
TRBJ2-1 | TRBV20-1 | CSARGGTSGYNEQFF
TRBJ1-5 | TRBV18 | CASSPRGGVDNQPQHF
TRBJ2-7 | TRBV4-1 | CASSQALSASAYEQYF
TRBJ2-2 | TRBV7-9 | CASSTVPRLAGTITGELFF
TRBJ2-5 | TRBV25-1 | CASSDYRRTSDRETQYF
TRBJ1-1 | TRBV28 | CASSLGGTGNTEAFF
TRBJ1-2 | TRBV29-1 | CSVYPEAGYGYTF
TRBJ2-3 | TRBV10-3 | CATAGESTQYF
TRBJ2-7 | TRBV18 | CASSPFGNDYEQYF
TRBJ2-7 | TRBV29-1 | CSVARGPNEQYF
TRBJ2-7 | TRBV20-1 | CSAVETSSYEQYF
TRBJ2-7 | TRBV12-3/TRBV12-4 | CASSLQATGREQYF
TRBJ2-2 | TRBV3-1 | CASSHLVQGANTGELFF
TRBJ2-7 | TRBV20-1 | CSASRLAGLYEQYF
TRBJ2-3 | TRBV3-1 | CASSPLAGDTQYF
TRBJ2-7 | TRBV28 | CASSPIGTAYEQYF
TRBJ2-5 | TRBV7-8 | CASSLGTSGRGETQYF
TRBJ1-4 | TRBV6-1 | CASSAGTATNEKLFF
TRBJ1-1 | TRBV6-2/TRBV6-3 | CASSSLLGENTEAFF
TRBJ1-5 | TRBV12-3/TRBV12-4 | CASTYSYQPQHF
TRBJ2-3 | TRBV29-1 | CSARTGQHLGTQYF
TRBJ2-2 | TRBV5-4 | CASSFPDRRNTGELFF
TRBJ2-1 | TRBV9 | CASSVEGIRNEQFF
TRBJ1-4 | TRBV21-1 | CASRGGIAYKVHNEKLFF
TRBJ2-7 | TRBV2 | CASSEDFNPAYEQYF
TRBJ2-7 | TRBV18 | CASSPRVGGSYEQYF
TRBJ2-5 | TRBV4-2 | CASSQGIAGDRQETQYF
TRBJ1-2 | TRBV5-1 | CASSLDHSHGYTF
TRBJ1-1 | TRBV20-1 | CSARDPTGGTEAFF
TRBJ2-7 | TRBV15 | CATSRDRAGDEQYF
TRBJ2-3 | TRBV7-2 | CASRYTSGVSTDTQYF
TRBJ2-1 | TRBV7-9 | CASSSNNEQFF
TRBJ1-1 | TRBV7-6 | CASSSGLENTEAFF
TRBJ1-1 | TRBV29-1 | CSVVWAPLLLSTEAFF
TRBJ1-2 | TRBV6-5 | CASSYDFGTGSYTF
TRBJ1-2 | TRBV18 | CASSRSDGYTF
TRBJ2-1 | TRBV5-1 | CASSFGWAGEDEQFF
TRBJ2-7 | TRBV27 | CASSLFSGGTGEQYF